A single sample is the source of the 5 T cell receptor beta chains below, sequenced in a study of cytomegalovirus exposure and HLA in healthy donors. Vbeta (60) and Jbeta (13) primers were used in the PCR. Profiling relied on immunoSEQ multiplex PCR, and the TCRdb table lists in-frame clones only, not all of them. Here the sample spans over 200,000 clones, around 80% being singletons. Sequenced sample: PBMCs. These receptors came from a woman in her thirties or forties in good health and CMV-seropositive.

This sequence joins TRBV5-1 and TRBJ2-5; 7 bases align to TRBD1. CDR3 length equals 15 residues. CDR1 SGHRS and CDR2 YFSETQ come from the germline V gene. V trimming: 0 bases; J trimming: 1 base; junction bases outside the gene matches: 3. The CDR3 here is CASSLETGVQETQYF. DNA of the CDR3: TGCGCCAGCAGCTTGGAAACAGGGGTCCAAGAGACCCAGTACTTC.

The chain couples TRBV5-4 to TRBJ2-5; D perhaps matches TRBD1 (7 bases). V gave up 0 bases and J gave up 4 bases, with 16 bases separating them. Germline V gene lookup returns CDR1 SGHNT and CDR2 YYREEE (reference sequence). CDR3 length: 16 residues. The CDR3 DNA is TGTGCCAGCAGCTTGGCCGGAGGGGGCGCGGCAGAGACCCAGTACTTC. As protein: CASSLAGGGAAETQYF.

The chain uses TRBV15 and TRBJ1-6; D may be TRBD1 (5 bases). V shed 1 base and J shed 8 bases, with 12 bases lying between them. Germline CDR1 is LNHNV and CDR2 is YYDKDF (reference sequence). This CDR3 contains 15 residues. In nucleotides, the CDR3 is TGTGCCACCAGCAGAGTGCCAGGGTTGGATTCACCCCTCCACTTT. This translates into CATSRVPGLDSPLHF.

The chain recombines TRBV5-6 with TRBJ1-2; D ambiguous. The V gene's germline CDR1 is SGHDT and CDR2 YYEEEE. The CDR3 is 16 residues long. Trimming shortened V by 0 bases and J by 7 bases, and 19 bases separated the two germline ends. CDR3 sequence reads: CASSLVVNTGVSGYTF. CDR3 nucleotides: TGTGCCAGCAGCTTGGTTGTAAATACTGGAGTAAGTGGCTACACCTTC. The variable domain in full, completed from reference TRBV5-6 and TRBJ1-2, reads DAGVTQSPTHLIKTRGQQVTLRCSPKSGHDTVSWYQQALGQGPQFIFQYYEEEERQRGNFPDRFSGHQFPNYSSELNVNALLLGDSALYLCASSLVVNTGVSGYTFGSGTRLTVV.

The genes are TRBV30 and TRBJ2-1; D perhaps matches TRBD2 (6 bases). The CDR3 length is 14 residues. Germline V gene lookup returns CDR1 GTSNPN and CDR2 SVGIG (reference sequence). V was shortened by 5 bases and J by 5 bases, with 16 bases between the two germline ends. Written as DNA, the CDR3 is TGTGCCTGGGAACCGGGACTGCAGGACAATGAGCAGTTCTTC. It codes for CAWEPGLQDNEQFF.